These T cell receptor beta chains were read from a single sample in a study of Graves' ophthalmopathy and Graves' hyperthyroidism. TCRdb itself ran the multiplex PCR reads through MiXCR, one entry per CDR3 protein. The sample gives approximately 1.2 million distinct CDR3 sequences, less than 45% of which show up once; 11% is in the top ten. The sample taken for sequencing was peripheral blood or thyroid tissue (not recorded which). The receptors here all came from an adult man with Graves' hyperthyroidism. CDR3s include the opening cysteine and the closing phenylalanine or tryptophan. The D gene is left open where the match is weak. Not every row has a clone size; where given, it reads once, few, many or a size class.

d_call	clone_size	v_call	j_call	cdr3_aa	cdr3_nt
-	many	TRBV29-1	TRBJ2-6	CSVASAGANVLTF	TGCAGCGTTGCCTCGGCTGGGGCCAACGTCCTGACTTTC
TRBD1	-	TRBV6-6	TRBJ1-6	CASRGPRGNNSPLHF	TGTGCCAGCAGGGGCCCCAGGGGGAATAATTCACCCCTCCACTTT
-	once	TRBV10-3	TRBJ1-2	CAISESGEYGYTF	TGTGCCATCAGTGAGTCGGGGGAGTATGGCTACACCTTC
-	-	TRBV27	TRBJ1-6	CASRAGLINSPLHF	TGTGCCAGCAGAGCGGGACTCATCAATTCACCCCTCCACTTT
TRBD1	many	TRBV7-9	TRBJ1-1	CASTTTGSATEAFF	TGTGCCAGCACCACGACAGGGTCGGCCACTGAAGCTTTCTTT
-	-	TRBV19	TRBJ1-4	CAYRDVGEKLFF	TGTGCTTACAGGGATGTGGGTGAAAAACTGTTTTTT
-	many	TRBV29-1	TRBJ2-7	CSVEAPESYEQYF	TGCAGCGTTGAAGCCCCTGAATCCTACGAGCAGTACTTC
-	many	TRBV7-8	TRBJ2-7	CASSRDPAYEQYF	TGTGCCAGCAGCAGGGACCCCGCCTACGAGCAGTACTTC
TRBD1	many	TRBV5-8	TRBJ1-1	CASRQQGMNTEAFF	TGTGCCAGCAGACAACAGGGGATGAACACTGAAGCTTTCTTT
-	-	TRBV7-9	TRBJ2-5	CASSAAGEKTQYF	TGTGCCAGCAGCGCGGCGGGTGAAAAGACCCAGTACTTC
-	many	TRBV25-1	TRBJ1-3	CASSEYGSRQTSFSGNTIYF	TGTGCCAGCAGTGAATATGGATCGAGACAGACTAGCTTCTCTGGAAACACCATATATTTT
-	many	TRBV14	TRBJ2-5	CASSQDTAPFQETQYF	TGTGCCAGCAGCCAAGATACAGCTCCATTCCAGGAGACCCAGTACTTC
TRBD2	few	TRBV9	TRBJ2-7	CASSVGSGGFYEQYF	TGTGCCAGCAGCGTAGGTAGCGGGGGATTCTACGAGCAGTACTTC
-	many	TRBV7-2	TRBJ1-3	CASSLLRAAGNTIYF	TGTGCCAGCAGCTTATTGAGGGCGGCTGGAAACACCATATATTTT
-	few	TRBV12-3/TRBV12-4	TRBJ2-5	CASTAGGGREETQYF	TGTGCCAGCACCGCGGGTGGGGGGCGAGAAGAGACCCAGTACTTC
-	many	TRBV7-8	TRBJ1-6	CASSLDGFSPLHF	TGTGCCAGCAGCTTAGACGGGTTTTCACCCCTCCACTTT
-	few	TRBV10-3	TRBJ1-2	CAISPMGEVRGSYGYTF	TGTGCCATCAGTCCGATGGGGGAGGTCAGGGGAAGCTATGGCTACACCTTC
TRBD2	-	TRBV29-1	TRBJ2-2	CSVIGAGGRELFF	TGCAGCGTCATCGGGGCGGGGGGCAGGGAGCTGTTTTTT
-	few	TRBV6-2/TRBV6-3	TRBJ2-1	CASSYSRESYNEQFF	TGTGCCAGCAGTTACTCACGGGAGTCCTACAATGAGCAGTTCTTC
TRBD1	many	TRBV10-3	TRBJ1-2	CAITEGTGTTNYGYTF	TGTGCCATCACCGAGGGGACAGGGACTACTAACTATGGCTACACCTTC
-	many	TRBV19	TRBJ1-5	CASTFSRPLGLSNQPQHF	TGTGCCAGTACGTTTTCCAGGCCGCTAGGGCTGAGCAATCAGCCCCAGCATTTT
-	-	TRBV15	TRBJ1-2	CATSSGFATGSDGYTF	TGTGCCACCAGCAGTGGATTCGCCACAGGGTCAGACGGCTACACCTTC
-	many	TRBV9	TRBJ1-1	CASSPPSALDTEAFF	TGTGCCAGCAGCCCCCCCTCAGCTTTGGACACTGAAGCTTTCTTT
TRBD1	many	TRBV19	TRBJ1-2	CASVPGQTNYGYTF	TGTGCCAGTGTACCGGGACAGACTAACTATGGCTACACCTTC
-	many	TRBV7-9	TRBJ2-5	CASSLGWGKGEETQYF	TGTGCCAGCAGCTTAGGCTGGGGGAAGGGAGAAGAGACCCAGTACTTC
-	-	TRBV10-3	TRBJ2-7	CAISERAGLKYEQYF	TGTGCCATCAGTGAAAGGGCAGGGCTTAAGTACGAGCAGTACTTC
TRBD1	-	TRBV11-2	TRBJ1-4	CAREGDREGISINEKLFF	TGTGCCAGGGAGGGGGACAGGGAGGGGATCAGTATTAATGAAAAACTGTTTTTT
-	many	TRBV6-5	TRBJ1-1	CASSYAGRLEAFF	TGTGCCAGCAGTTACGCAGGCAGATTGGAAGCTTTCTTT
-	-	TRBV20-1	TRBJ1-5	CSVEGMKGGRQPQHF	TGCAGTGTCGAGGGGATGAAAGGAGGACGTCAGCCCCAGCATTTT
TRBD1	few	TRBV7-8	TRBJ2-6	CASRKTGGGSGANVLTF	TGTGCCAGCAGAAAAACAGGGGGAGGTTCTGGGGCCAACGTCCTGACTTTC
TRBD2	-	TRBV7-9	TRBJ2-5	CASSEGLPQETQYF	TGTGCCAGCAGCGAGGGACTACCGCAAGAGACCCAGTACTTC
-	many	TRBV25-1	TRBJ1-6	CASSELWGQGGSPLHF	TGTGCCAGCAGTGAATTATGGGGCCAGGGCGGGTCACCCCTCCACTTT
-	many	TRBV11-2	TRBJ1-6	CASSFISYNSPLHF	TGTGCCAGCAGCTTTATCTCCTATAATTCACCCCTCCACTTT
TRBD1	many	TRBV24-1	TRBJ1-2	CATSDRTGDNYGYTF	TGTGCCACCAGTGATCGGACAGGGGATAACTATGGCTACACCTTC
-	few	TRBV6-6	TRBJ2-5	CASSYGPGLKTQYF	TGTGCCAGCAGTTACGGTCCAGGTCTGAAGACCCAGTACTTC
TRBD2	-	TRBV20-1	TRBJ2-7	CSASFAGGSYEQYF	TGCAGTGCTAGTTTCGCGGGGGGTTCCTACGAGCAGTACTTC
TRBD2	once	TRBV24-1	TRBJ2-2	CATSDRRTSLRELFF	TGTGCCACCAGTGATCGGCGGACTAGCCTTAGGGAGCTGTTTTTT
TRBD1	-	TRBV10-2	TRBJ2-7	CASSEGQGNNEQYF	TGCGCCAGTAGTGAGGGACAGGGTAACAACGAGCAGTACTTC
TRBD1	many	TRBV2	TRBJ2-7	CASQSGQGFDEQYF	TGTGCCAGTCAATCGGGACAGGGGTTTGACGAGCAGTACTTC
TRBD2	-	TRBV29-1	TRBJ2-7	CSQDIAGGLYEQYF	TGCAGCCAAGATATAGCGGGAGGGCTCTACGAGCAGTACTTC
-	-	TRBV10-2	TRBJ2-7	CASSERGGGAYEQYF	TGCGCCAGCAGTGAGAGGGGAGGGGGAGCCTACGAGCAGTACTTC
-	-	TRBV5-6	TRBJ2-7	CASSLQRQKIYEQYF	TGTGCCAGCAGCTTGCAGAGACAGAAGATTTACGAGCAGTACTTC
-	-	TRBV7-3	TRBJ2-7	CASSLTPQGYDEQYF	TGTGCCAGCAGCTTAACACCTCAGGGTTACGATGAGCAGTACTTC
TRBD1	-	TRBV2	TRBJ2-5	CASCTGGTETQYF	TGTGCCAGCTGTACAGGGGGCACGGAGACCCAGTACTTC
-	-	TRBV7-2	TRBJ1-4	CASSLQGTTNEKLFF	TGTGCCAGCAGCCTCCAGGGGACAACTAATGAAAAACTGTTTTTT
TRBD2	many	TRBV25-1	TRBJ2-7	CASSVGTSWLQYF	TGTGCCAGCAGTGTGGGGACTAGCTGGTTGCAGTACTTC
-	-	TRBV5-1	TRBJ2-7	CASREDKVTYEQYF	TGCGCCAGCAGGGAGGACAAGGTCACCTACGAGCAGTACTTC
-	-	TRBV9	TRBJ1-6	CASSQGAQSPLHF	TGTGCCAGCAGCCAAGGGGCTCAATCACCCCTCCACTTT
-	many	TRBV2	TRBJ1-2	CASSERGSGYTF	TGTGCCAGCAGTGAACGAGGGAGTGGCTACACCTTC
-	few	TRBV7-3	TRBJ2-7	CASSYYQGTGEQYF	TGTGCCAGCAGCTATTACCAGGGAACCGGGGAGCAGTACTTC
-	few	TRBV20-1	TRBJ1-6	CSARDGTRIYNSPLHF	TGCAGTGCTAGAGATGGGACACGCATTTATAATTCACCCCTCCACTTT
-	once	TRBV7-9	TRBJ2-5	CASSLARQKETQYF	TGTGCCAGCAGCTTGGCTCGACAGAAAGAGACCCAGTACTTC
TRBD2	many	TRBV7-2	TRBJ2-7	CASSLGRGATSSYEQYF	TGTGCCAGCAGCTTGGGGCGGGGGGCCACAAGCTCCTACGAGCAGTACTTC